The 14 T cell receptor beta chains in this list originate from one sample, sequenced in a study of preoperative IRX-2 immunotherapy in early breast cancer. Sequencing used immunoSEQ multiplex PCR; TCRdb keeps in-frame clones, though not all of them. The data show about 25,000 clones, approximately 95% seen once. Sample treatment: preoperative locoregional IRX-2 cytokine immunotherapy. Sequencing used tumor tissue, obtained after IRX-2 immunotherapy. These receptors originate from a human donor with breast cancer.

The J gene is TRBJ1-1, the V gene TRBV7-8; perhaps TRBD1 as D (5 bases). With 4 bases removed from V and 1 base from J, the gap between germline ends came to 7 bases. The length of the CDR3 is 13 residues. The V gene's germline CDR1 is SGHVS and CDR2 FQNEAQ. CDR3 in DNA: TGTGCCAGCAGCTCAACAGGGAACACTGAAGCTTTCTTT. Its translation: CASSSTGNTEAFF. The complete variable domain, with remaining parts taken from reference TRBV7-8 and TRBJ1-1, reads GAGVSQSPRYKVAKRGQDVALRCDPISGHVSLFWYQQALGQGPEFLTYFQNEAQLDKSGLPSDRFFAERPEGSVSTLKIQRTQQEDSAVYLCASSSTGNTEAFFGQGTRLTVV.

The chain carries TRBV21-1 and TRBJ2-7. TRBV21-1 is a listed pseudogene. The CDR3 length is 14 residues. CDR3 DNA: TGTGCCAGCAGCTCCCGGGACCCTTCCTACGAGCAGTACTTC. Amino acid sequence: CASSSRDPSYEQYF.

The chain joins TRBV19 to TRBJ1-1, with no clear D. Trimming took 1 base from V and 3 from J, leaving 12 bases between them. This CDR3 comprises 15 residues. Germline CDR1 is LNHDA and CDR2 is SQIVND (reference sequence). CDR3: CASSIVGSLDTEAFF. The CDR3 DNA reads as TGTGCCAGTAGTATAGTTGGGAGTCTGGACACTGAAGCTTTCTTT.

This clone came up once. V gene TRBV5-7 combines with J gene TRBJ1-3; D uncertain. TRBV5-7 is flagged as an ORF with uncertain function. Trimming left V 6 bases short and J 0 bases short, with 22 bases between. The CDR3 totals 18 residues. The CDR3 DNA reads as TGTGCCAGCACCTCTCGCCCGGACCACCCATCCTCTGGAAACACCATATATTTT. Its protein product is CASTSRPDHPSSGNTIYF.

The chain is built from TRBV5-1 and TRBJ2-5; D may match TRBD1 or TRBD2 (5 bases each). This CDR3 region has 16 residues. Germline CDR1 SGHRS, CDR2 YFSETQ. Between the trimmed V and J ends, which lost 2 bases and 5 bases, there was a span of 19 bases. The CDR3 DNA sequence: TGCGCCAGCAGCTTTCCGCTAGCCGGGGCGGGTGAGACCCAGTACTTC. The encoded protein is CASSFPLAGAGETQYF.

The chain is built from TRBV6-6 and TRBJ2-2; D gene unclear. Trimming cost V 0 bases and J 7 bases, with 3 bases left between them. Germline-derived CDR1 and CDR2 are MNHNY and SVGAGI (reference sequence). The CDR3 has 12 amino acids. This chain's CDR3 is CASSYSGGELFF. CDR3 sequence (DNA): TGTGCCAGCAGTTACTCGGGCGGGGAGCTGTTTTTT.

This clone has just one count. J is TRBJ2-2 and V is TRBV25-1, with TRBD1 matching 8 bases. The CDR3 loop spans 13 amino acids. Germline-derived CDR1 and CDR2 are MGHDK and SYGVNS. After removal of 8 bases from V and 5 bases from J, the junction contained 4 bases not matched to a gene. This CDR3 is CASWTGRTGELFF. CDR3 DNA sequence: TGTGCCAGCTGGACAGGGCGGACCGGGGAGCTGTTTTTT.

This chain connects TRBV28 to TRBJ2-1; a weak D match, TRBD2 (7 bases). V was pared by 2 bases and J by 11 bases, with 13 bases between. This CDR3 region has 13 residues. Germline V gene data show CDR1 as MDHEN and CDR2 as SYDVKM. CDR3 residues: CASSLLGGAQQFF. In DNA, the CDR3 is TGTGCCAGCAGTTTACTAGGGGGGGCTCAGCAGTTCTTC.

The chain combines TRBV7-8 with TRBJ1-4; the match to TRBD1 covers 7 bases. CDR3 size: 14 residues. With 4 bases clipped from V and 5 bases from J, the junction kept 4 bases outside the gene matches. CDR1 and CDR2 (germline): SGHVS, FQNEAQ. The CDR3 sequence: CASSSTGLNEKLFF. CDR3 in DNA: TGTGCCAGCAGCTCGACAGGGTTGAATGAAAAACTGTTTTTT.

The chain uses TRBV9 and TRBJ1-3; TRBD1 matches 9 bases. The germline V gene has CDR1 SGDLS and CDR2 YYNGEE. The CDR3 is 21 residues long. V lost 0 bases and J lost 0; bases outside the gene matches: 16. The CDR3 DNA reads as TGTGCCAGCAGCGTAGTAAGGGGGACAGGGCGAACTACTTACTCTGGAAACACCATATATTTT. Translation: CASSVVRGTGRTTYSGNTIYF.

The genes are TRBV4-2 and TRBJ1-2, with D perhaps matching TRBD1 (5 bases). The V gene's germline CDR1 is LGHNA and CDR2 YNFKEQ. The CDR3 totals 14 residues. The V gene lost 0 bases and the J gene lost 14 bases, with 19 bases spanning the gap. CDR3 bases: TGTGCCAGCAGCCAAGATGGGTCCGGCCCCCGGGGGACCTTC. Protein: CASSQDGSGPRGTF.

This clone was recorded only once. CDR3: CASSLTRVHEQFF. Here the CDR3 DNA reads TGTGCCAGCAGCCTGACGCGGGTACATGAGCAGTTCTTC. V gene TRBV27 combines with J gene TRBJ2-1; a weak D match, TRBD2 (5 bases). Germline lookup yields CDR1 MNHEY and CDR2 SMNVEV (reference sequence). The CDR3 is 13 residues long. Trimming removed 6 bases from V and 8 bases from J, with 14 bases in between.

This CDR3 is CASGGYEQYF. The CDR3 coding sequence is TGTGCCAGCGGGGGCTACGAGCAGTACTTC. This chain joins TRBV28 and TRBJ2-7; D tentatively fits TRBD1 or TRBD2 (5 bases each). Germline values: CDR1 MDHEN, CDR2 SYDVKM. This CDR3 contains 10 residues. Trimming left V 8 bases short and J 3 bases short, with 5 bases between.

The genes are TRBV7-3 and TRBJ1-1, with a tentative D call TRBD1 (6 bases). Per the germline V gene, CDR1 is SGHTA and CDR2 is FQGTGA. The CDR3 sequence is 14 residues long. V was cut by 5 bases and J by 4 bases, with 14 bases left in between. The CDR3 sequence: CASSPNRAATEAFF. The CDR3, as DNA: TGTGCCAGCAGCCCTAACAGGGCGGCCACTGAAGCTTTCTTT.